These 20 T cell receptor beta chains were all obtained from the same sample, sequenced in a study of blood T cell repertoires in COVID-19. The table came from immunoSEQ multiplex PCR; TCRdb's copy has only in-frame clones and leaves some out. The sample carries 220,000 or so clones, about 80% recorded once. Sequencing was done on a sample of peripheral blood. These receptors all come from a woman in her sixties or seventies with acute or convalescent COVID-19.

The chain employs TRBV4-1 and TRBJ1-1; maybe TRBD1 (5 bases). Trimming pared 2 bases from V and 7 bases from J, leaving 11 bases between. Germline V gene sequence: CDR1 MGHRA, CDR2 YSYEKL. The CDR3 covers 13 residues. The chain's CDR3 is CASSQSSGNEAFF. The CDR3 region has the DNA TGCGCCAGCAGCCAATCCTCAGGGAATGAAGCTTTCTTT.

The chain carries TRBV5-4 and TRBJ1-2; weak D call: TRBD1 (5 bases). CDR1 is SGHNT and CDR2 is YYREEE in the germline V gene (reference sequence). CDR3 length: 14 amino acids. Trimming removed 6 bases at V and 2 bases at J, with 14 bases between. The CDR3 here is CASNDPGGNYGYTF. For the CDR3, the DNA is TGTGCCAGCAACGACCCCGGGGGAAACTATGGCTACACCTTC.

The CDR3 reads CASSLRGAGGEQFF. In DNA, the CDR3 is TGTGCCAGCAGCCTCAGGGGAGCGGGGGGTGAGCAGTTCTTC. This chain joins TRBV9 and TRBJ2-1; 9 bases fit TRBD2. V dropped 4 bases and J dropped 9; count of bases not matched to a gene: 8. CDR3 size: 14 residues. Germline V gene lookup returns CDR1 SGDLS and CDR2 YYNGEE.

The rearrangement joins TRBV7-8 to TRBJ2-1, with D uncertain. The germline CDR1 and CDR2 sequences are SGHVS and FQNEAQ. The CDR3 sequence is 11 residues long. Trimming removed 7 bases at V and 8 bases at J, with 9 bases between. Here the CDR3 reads CASIEVDEQFF. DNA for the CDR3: TGTGCCAGCATAGAGGTGGATGAGCAGTTCTTC.

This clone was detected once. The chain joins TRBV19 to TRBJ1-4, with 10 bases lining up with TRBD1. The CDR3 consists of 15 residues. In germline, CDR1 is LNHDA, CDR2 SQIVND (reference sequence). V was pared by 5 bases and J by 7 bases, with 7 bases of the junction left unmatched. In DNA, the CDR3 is TGTGCCAGTAGTGTTGACAGGGGGCTTGGTGAAAAACTGTTTTTT. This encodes CASSVDRGLGEKLFF.

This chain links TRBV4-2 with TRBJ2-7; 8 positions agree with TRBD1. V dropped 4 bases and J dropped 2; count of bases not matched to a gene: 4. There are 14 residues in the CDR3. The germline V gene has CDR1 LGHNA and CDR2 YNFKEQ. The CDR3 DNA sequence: TGTGCCAGCAGCCTAGGACAGGGAACCTACGAGCAGTACTTC. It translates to CASSLGQGTYEQYF.

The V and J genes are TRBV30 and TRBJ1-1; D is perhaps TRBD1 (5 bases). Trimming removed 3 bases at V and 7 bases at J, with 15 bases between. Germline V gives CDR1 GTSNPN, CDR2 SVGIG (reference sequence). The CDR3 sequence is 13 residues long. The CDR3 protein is CAWSSGRRGEAFF. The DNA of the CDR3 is TGTGCCTGGAGCTCAGGCAGGAGGGGTGAAGCTTTCTTT.

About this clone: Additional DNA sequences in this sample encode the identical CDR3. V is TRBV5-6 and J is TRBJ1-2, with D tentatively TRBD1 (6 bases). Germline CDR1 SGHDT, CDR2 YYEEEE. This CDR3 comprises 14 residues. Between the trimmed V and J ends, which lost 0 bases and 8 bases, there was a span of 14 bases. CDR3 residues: CASSLGQGSYGYTF. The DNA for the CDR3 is TGTGCCAGCAGCTTGGGGCAGGGGAGCTACGGCTACACCTTC.

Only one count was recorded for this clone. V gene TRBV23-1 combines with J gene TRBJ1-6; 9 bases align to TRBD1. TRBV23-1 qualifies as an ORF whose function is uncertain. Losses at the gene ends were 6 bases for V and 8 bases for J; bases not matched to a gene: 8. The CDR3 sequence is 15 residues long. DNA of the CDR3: TGCGCCAGCAGGCCCGGGACAGGGCAGCATTCACCCCTCCACTTT. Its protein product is CASRPGTGQHSPLHF.

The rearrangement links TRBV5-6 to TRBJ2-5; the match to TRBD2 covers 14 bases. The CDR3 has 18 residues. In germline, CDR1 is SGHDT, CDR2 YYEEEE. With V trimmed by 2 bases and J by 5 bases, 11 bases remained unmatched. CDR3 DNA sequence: TGTGCCAGCAGCTTTCTTTCCGGGACTAGCGGGGGATCGGAGACCCAGTACTTC. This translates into CASSFLSGTSGGSETQYF. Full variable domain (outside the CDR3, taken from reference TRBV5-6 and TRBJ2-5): DAGVTQSPTHLIKTRGQQVTLRCSPKSGHDTVSWYQQALGQGPQFIFQYYEEEERQRGNFPDRFSGHQFPNYSSELNVNALLLGDSALYLCASSFLSGTSGGSETQYFGPGTRLLVL.

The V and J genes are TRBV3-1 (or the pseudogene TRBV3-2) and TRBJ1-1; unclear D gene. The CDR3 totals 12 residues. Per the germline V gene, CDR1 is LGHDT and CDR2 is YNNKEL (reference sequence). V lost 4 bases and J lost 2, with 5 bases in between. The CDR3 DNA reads TGTGCCAGCAGCCTCGTTAACACTGAAGCTTTCTTT. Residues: CASSLVNTEAFF.

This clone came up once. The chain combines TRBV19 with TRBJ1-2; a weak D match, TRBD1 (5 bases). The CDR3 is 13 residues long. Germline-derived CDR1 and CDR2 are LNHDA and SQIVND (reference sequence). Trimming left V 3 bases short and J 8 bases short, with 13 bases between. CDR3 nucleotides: TGTGCCAGTAGTATCGCAGGGCCGCAGGGCTACACCTTC. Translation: CASSIAGPQGYTF.

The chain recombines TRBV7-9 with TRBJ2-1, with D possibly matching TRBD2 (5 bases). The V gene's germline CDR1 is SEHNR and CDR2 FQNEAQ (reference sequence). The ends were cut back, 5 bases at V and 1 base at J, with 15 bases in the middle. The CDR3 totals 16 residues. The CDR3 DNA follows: TGTGCCAGCAGCGAACCGGCGCCGGGGTCCTACAATGAGCAGTTCTTC. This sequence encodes CASSEPAPGSYNEQFF.

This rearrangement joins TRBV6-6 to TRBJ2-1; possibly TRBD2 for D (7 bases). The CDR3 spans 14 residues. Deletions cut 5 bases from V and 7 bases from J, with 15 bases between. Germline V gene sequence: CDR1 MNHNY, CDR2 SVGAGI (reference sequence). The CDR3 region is CASSGGAIWNEQFF. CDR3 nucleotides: TGTGCCAGCAGTGGGGGGGCAATATGGAATGAGCAGTTCTTC.

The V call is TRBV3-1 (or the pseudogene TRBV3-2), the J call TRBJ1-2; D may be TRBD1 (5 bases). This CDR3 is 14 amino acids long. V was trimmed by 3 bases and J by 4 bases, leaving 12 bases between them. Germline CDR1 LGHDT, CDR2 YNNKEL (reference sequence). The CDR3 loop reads CASSHGGGGYGYTF. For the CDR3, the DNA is TGTGCCAGCAGCCACGGCGGGGGAGGCTATGGCTACACCTTC.

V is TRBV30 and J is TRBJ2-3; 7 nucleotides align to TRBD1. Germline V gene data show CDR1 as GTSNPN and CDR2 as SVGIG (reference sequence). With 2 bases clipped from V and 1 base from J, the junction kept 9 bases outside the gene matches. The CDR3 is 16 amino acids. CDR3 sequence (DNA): TGTGCCTGGAGTACATCACAGGGGTTTGGCACAGATACGCAGTATTTT. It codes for CAWSTSQGFGTDTQYF.

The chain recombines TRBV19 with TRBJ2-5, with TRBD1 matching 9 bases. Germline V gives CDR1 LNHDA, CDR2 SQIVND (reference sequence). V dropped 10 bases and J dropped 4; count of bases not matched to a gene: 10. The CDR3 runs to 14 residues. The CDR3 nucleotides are TGTGCCACTGGGCTGGGACAGGGACGAGAGACCCAGTACTTC. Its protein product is CATGLGQGRETQYF.

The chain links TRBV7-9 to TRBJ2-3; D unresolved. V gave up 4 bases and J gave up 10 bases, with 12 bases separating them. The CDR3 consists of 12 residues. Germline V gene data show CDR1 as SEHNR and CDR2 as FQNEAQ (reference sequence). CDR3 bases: TGTGCCAGCAGCTCTGGGCCGGAATCGCAGTATTTT. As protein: CASSSGPESQYF.

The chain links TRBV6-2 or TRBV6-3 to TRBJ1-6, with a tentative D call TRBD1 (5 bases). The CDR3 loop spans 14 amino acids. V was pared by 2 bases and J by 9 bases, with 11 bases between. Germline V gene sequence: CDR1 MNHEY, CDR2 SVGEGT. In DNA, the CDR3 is TGTGCCAGCAGTTACCCCCAGGGAACTTCACCCCTCCACTTT. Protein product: CASSYPQGTSPLHF.

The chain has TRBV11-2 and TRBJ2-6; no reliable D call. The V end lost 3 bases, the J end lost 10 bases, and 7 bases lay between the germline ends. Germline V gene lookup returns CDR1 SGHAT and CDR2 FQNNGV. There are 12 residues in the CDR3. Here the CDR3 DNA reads TGTGCCAGCAGCTTCCAGGTTAACGTCCTGACTTTC. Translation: CASSFQVNVLTF.